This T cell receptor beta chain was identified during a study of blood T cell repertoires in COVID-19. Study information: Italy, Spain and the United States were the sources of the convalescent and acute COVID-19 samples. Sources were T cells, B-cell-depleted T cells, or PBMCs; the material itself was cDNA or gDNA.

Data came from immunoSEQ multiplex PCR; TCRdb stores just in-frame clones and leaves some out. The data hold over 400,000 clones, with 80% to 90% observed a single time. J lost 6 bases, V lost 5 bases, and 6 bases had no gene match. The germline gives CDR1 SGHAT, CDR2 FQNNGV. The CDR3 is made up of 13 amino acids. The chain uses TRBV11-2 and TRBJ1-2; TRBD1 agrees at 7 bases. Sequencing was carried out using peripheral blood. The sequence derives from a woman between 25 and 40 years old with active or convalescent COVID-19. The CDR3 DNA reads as TGTGCCAGCAGCGACAGGGTGGTAAATGGCTACACCTTC. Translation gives CASSDRVVNGYTF.